Listed below are T cell receptor beta chains from one sample, sequenced in a study of blood T cell repertoires in COVID-19. Sequencing used immunoSEQ multiplex PCR; TCRdb keeps in-frame clones, though not all of them. The table lists about 130,000 clones, 85% of them singletons. The source material was peripheral blood. The source is a man aged 80 or over with active or convalescent COVID-19. The CDR3 runs from the conserved cysteine through the conserved F or W. Each record gives: clone size, D gene, J gene, V gene, CDR3 protein, CDR3 DNA. A D gene is named only where the DNA matches it firmly. The size of a clone is reported for some rows only, either as once, few or many, or as a class for expanded clones.

size: NA
D: TRBD1
J: TRBJ1-2
V: TRBV18
CDR3: CASSPRTGLGNYGYTF
DNA: TGTGCCAGCTCCCCCAGGACAGGGCTTGGGAACTATGGCTACACCTTC

size: NA
D: TRBD2
J: TRBJ2-1
V: TRBV7-6
CDR3: CASSLELAGSYEQFF
DNA: TGTGCCAGCAGCTTAGAACTAGCGGGGTCATATGAGCAGTTCTTC

size: NA
D: NA
J: TRBJ1-2
V: TRBV19
CDR3: CASSIEQNYGYTF
DNA: TGTGCCAGTAGTATAGAACAGAACTATGGCTACACCTTC

size: NA
D: TRBD2
J: TRBJ2-1
V: TRBV7-6
CDR3: CASSLVREAYNEQFF
DNA: TGTGCCAGCAGCTTAGTGCGGGAGGCCTACAATGAGCAGTTCTTC

size: few
D: TRBD1
J: TRBJ1-5
V: TRBV2
CDR3: CASSDLGGAGQPQHF
DNA: TGTGCCAGCAGCGACCTAGGGGGCGCGGGACAGCCCCAGCATTTT

size: many
D: TRBD1
J: TRBJ2-1
V: TRBV27
CDR3: CASRRTGNYNEQFF
DNA: TGTGCCAGCAGACGGACAGGTAATTACAATGAGCAGTTCTTC

size: NA
D: NA
J: TRBJ2-7
V: TRBV6-5
CDR3: CASSYSPQTSSYEQYF
DNA: TGTGCCAGCAGTTACTCTCCGCAAACGAGCTCCTACGAGCAGTACTTC

size: NA
D: TRBD1
J: TRBJ1-1
V: TRBV2
CDR3: CASSTRQGEAFF
DNA: TGTGCCAGCAGTACCAGACAGGGTGAAGCTTTCTTT

size: NA
D: NA
J: TRBJ1-4
V: TRBV6-5
CDR3: CASSPVLGEEKLFF
DNA: TGTGCCAGCAGCCCCGTCCTGGGCGAAGAAAAACTGTTTTTT

size: few
D: TRBD1
J: TRBJ2-7
V: TRBV4-1
CDR3: CASSQEDRLSYEQYF
DNA: TGCGCCAGCAGCCAAGAGGACAGGTTATCCTACGAGCAGTACTTC

size: NA
D: NA
J: TRBJ2-1
V: TRBV6-5
CDR3: CASSYRGSSYNEQFF
DNA: TGTGCCAGCAGTTACCGGGGTAGCTCCTACAATGAGCAGTTCTTC

size: NA
D: TRBD2
J: TRBJ2-1
V: TRBV29-1
CDR3: CSVLGLAGDRNEQFF
DNA: TGCAGCGTCCTAGGACTAGCGGGAGATAGGAATGAGCAGTTCTTC

size: NA
D: TRBD1
J: TRBJ1-4
V: TRBV5-1
CDR3: CASSSDRGEKLFF
DNA: TGCGCCAGCAGCTCGGACAGGGGCGAAAAACTGTTTTTT

size: NA
D: TRBD2
J: TRBJ2-5
V: TRBV4-3
CDR3: CASSHTGLAGFETQYF
DNA: TGCGCCAGCAGCCATACGGGGCTAGCGGGATTTGAGACCCAGTACTTC

size: NA
D: TRBD1
J: TRBJ2-7
V: TRBV24-1
CDR3: CATSDSGQGAYEQYF
DNA: TGTGCCACCAGTGACTCCGGACAGGGAGCTTACGAGCAGTACTTC

size: NA
D: NA
J: TRBJ2-5
V: TRBV29-1
CDR3: CSARDKLKETQYF
DNA: TGCAGCGCCCGGGACAAGTTAAAAGAGACCCAGTACTTC

size: once
D: TRBD2
J: TRBJ2-1
V: TRBV27
CDR3: CASRAARGGHNEQFF
DNA: TGTGCCAGCAGAGCCGCTCGGGGGGGCCACAATGAGCAGTTCTTC

size: NA
D: TRBD1
J: TRBJ2-4
V: TRBV19
CDR3: CASRQGKNIQYF
DNA: TGTGCCTCACGACAGGGCAAAAACATTCAGTACTTC

size: NA
D: NA
J: TRBJ2-2
V: TRBV11-2
CDR3: CASSPWTEGTGELFF
DNA: TGTGCCAGCAGCCCTTGGACAGAGGGGACCGGGGAGCTGTTTTTT

size: NA
D: NA
J: TRBJ2-4
V: TRBV4-1
CDR3: CASSQEGSLLAKNIQYF
DNA: TGCGCCAGCAGCCAAGAGGGCTCTCTGCTAGCCAAAAACATTCAGTACTTC

size: NA
D: NA
J: TRBJ1-2
V: TRBV28
CDR3: CASIAGSPPYNYGYTF
DNA: TGTGCCAGCATCGCGGGCAGCCCCCCATATAACTATGGCTACACCTTC

size: NA
D: NA
J: TRBJ1-1
V: TRBV27
CDR3: CASSFRGAGALNTEAFF
DNA: TGTGCCAGCAGTTTTCGGGGAGCGGGCGCTTTGAACACTGAAGCTTTCTTT

size: NA
D: TRBD1
J: TRBJ1-2
V: TRBV27
CDR3: CASSFDRGYGYTF
DNA: TGTGCCAGCAGTTTCGACAGGGGCTATGGCTACACCTTC

size: NA
D: TRBD2
J: TRBJ2-5
V: TRBV9
CDR3: CASSVGLREGQETQYF
DNA: TGTGCCAGCAGCGTAGGTTTGCGGGAGGGACAAGAGACCCAGTACTTC

size: NA
D: NA
J: TRBJ1-6
V: TRBV7-2
CDR3: CASSLDISPYNSPLHF
DNA: TGTGCCAGCAGCCTCGACATATCGCCCTATAATTCACCCCTCCACTTT

size: once
D: NA
J: TRBJ1-6
V: TRBV10-2
CDR3: CASSDPGGAGWNSPLHF
DNA: TGCGCCAGCAGTGACCCGGGGGGGGCTGGGTGGAATTCACCCCTCCACTTT

size: NA
D: NA
J: TRBJ2-7
V: TRBV12-2
CDR3: CASRLVDPRDRVRYEQYF
DNA: TGTGCAAGTCGCTTAGTAGACCCTAGGGACAGGGTCAGGTACGAGCAGTACTTC

size: NA
D: TRBD1
J: TRBJ1-6
V: TRBV18
CDR3: CASSPTTGENSPLHF
DNA: TGTGCCAGCTCACCAACGACAGGGGAGAATTCACCCCTCCACTTT

size: NA
D: TRBD2
J: TRBJ2-1
V: TRBV11-3
CDR3: CASSFGLANEQFF
DNA: TGTGCCAGCAGCTTCGGACTAGCCAATGAGCAGTTCTTC

size: NA
D: TRBD1
J: TRBJ1-5
V: TRBV25-1
CDR3: CASSEDRLNQPQHF
DNA: TGTGCCAGCAGTGAGGACAGGCTAAATCAGCCCCAGCATTTT

size: NA
D: NA
J: TRBJ2-5
V: TRBV30
CDR3: CAWSWRVQETQYF
DNA: TGTGCCTGGAGTTGGAGGGTCCAAGAGACCCAGTACTTC

size: NA
D: NA
J: TRBJ2-2
V: TRBV6-4
CDR3: CASSVQANTGELFF
DNA: TGTGCCAGCAGTGTACAGGCGAACACCGGGGAGCTGTTTTTT

size: once
D: NA
J: TRBJ2-3
V: TRBV9
CDR3: CASSVDISGGLYTDTQYF
DNA: TGTGCCAGCAGCGTAGATATCTCGGGCGGACTATACACAGATACGCAGTATTTT

size: NA
D: NA
J: TRBJ1-6
V: TRBV6-1
CDR3: CASSDGDIRPLHF
DNA: TGTGCCAGCAGTGACGGGGACATTCGACCCCTCCACTTT

size: NA
D: TRBD2
J: TRBJ2-1
V: TRBV4-3
CDR3: CASSQDWKRETPYNEQFF
DNA: TGCGCCAGCAGCCAAGATTGGAAGCGGGAGACCCCCTACAATGAGCAGTTCTTC

size: once
D: NA
J: TRBJ2-4
V: TRBV5-6
CDR3: CASSSRVEGNIQYF
DNA: TGTGCCAGCAGCTCACGCGTCGAGGGAAACATTCAGTACTTC

size: NA
D: NA
J: TRBJ1-4
V: TRBV9
CDR3: CASSASGVDEKLFF
DNA: TGTGCCAGCAGCGCCTCAGGGGTGGATGAAAAACTGTTTTTT

size: NA
D: NA
J: TRBJ1-6
V: TRBV5-6
CDR3: CASSFTGTPNSPLHF
DNA: TGTGCCAGCAGCTTTACCGGGACACCCAATTCACCCCTCCACTTT

size: NA
D: NA
J: TRBJ2-2
V: TRBV30
CDR3: CAWRRPGGIGNTGELFF
DNA: TGTGCCTGGAGGCGACCTGGCGGTATCGGGAACACCGGGGAGCTGTTTTTT

size: NA
D: TRBD1
J: TRBJ1-6
V: TRBV7-2
CDR3: CASSLAHRGTGNSPLHF
DNA: TGTGCCAGCAGCTTAGCACACCGGGGGACAGGGAACTCACCCCTCCACTTT

size: NA
D: TRBD1
J: TRBJ1-5
V: TRBV27
CDR3: CASRGQGGNQPQHF
DNA: TGTGCCAGCAGGGGACAGGGTGGCAATCAGCCCCAGCATTTT

size: NA
D: NA
J: TRBJ1-4
V: TRBV12-3/TRBV12-4
CDR3: CASSFSGREKLFF
DNA: TGTGCCAGCAGTTTCTCTGGCAGAGAAAAACTGTTTTTT